What follows are 13 T cell receptor beta chains derived from one specimen sequenced in a study of blood T cell repertoires in COVID-19. The protocol was immunoSEQ multiplex PCR, while the TCRdb copy is restricted to in-frame clones and leaves out a portion. The table has under 250,000 clones, 86% seen once. Sequencing was carried out using peripheral blood. These receptors all stem from a woman older than 75 with COVID-19, enrolled during active disease.

The chain joins TRBV5-8 to TRBJ1-1; 7 nucleotides agree with TRBD1. Germline V gives CDR1 SGHTS, CDR2 YDEGEE. The CDR3 spans 16 residues. V was pared by 3 bases and J by 0 bases, with 8 bases of the junction left unmatched. The CDR3 nucleotides read TGTGCCAGCAGCTCGGGACAGCGCCTTATGAACACTGAAGCTTTCTTT. Translated, it gives CASSSGQRLMNTEAFF.

The chain has TRBV11-2 and TRBJ1-1; TRBD1 matches 8 bases. This CDR3 is 16 amino acids long. Unmatched junction bases numbered 17, after V lost 9 bases and J lost 5 bases. Germline assignment: CDR1 SGHAT and CDR2 FQNNGV. In DNA form, the CDR3 reads TGTGCCAGTCCGAGTCAGGGGGCCGCTTTGGGGACTGAAGCTTTCTTT. Translating gives CASPSQGAALGTEAFF.

In this sample, this clone turned up a few times. The V and J genes are TRBV19 and TRBJ2-7; 11 bases align to TRBD2. V was pared by 4 bases and J by 4 bases, with 0 bases of the junction left unmatched. CDR3 size: 13 residues. Germline V gives CDR1 LNHDA, CDR2 SQIVND (reference sequence). The CDR3 spells CASSTSGGYEQYF. CDR3 DNA: TGTGCCAGTAGTACTAGCGGGGGGTACGAGCAGTACTTC. The full variable domain, rest sourced from reference TRBV19 and TRBJ2-7, is DGGITQSPKYLFRKEGQNVTLSCEQNLNHDAMYWYRQDPGQGLRLIYYSQIVNDFQKGDIAEGYSVSREKKESFPLTVTSAQKNPTAFYLCASSTSGGYEQYFGPGTRLTVT.

Details on this clone: Other DNA sequences of this sample code for an identical CDR3. The chain is built from TRBV5-1 and TRBJ1-1, with 8 positions matching TRBD1. Germline loops: CDR1 SGHRS, CDR2 YFSETQ. The trim removed 3 bases at V and 3 bases at J, leaving 1 base unmatched. The CDR3 is 13 amino acids. The CDR3 DNA reads as TGCGCCAGCAGCTCGGACAGGGACACTGAAGCTTTCTTT. Translated, it gives CASSSDRDTEAFF. Complete variable domain (other parts from reference TRBV5-1 and TRBJ1-1): KAGVTQTPRYLIKTRGQQVTLSCSPISGHRSVSWYQQTPGQGLQFLFEYFSETQRNKGNFPGRFSGRQFSNSRSEMNVSTLELGDSALYLCASSSDRDTEAFFGQGTRLTVV.

The genes are TRBV19 and TRBJ2-1, with D possibly matching TRBD2 (6 bases). Trimming pared 2 bases from V and 2 bases from J, leaving 19 bases between. The CDR3 is 18 residues long. Germline V gene data show CDR1 as LNHDA and CDR2 as SQIVND (reference sequence). The chain's CDR3 is CASSIRTSGLGPYNEQFF. Here the CDR3 DNA reads TGTGCCAGTAGTATACGGACCTCGGGACTCGGGCCCTACAATGAGCAGTTCTTC.

V usage is TRBV7-9 and J usage is TRBJ2-1; TRBD2 is a possible D gene (6 bases). The CDR3 covers 15 residues. CDR1 is SEHNR, CDR2 FQNEAQ, per germline (reference sequence). The V end lost 4 bases, the J end lost 2 bases, and 12 bases lay between the germline ends. CDR3 in DNA: TGTGCCAGCAGCTCAGGGAGGAAGACCTACAATGAGCAGTTCTTC. Translation gives CASSSGRKTYNEQFF.

The chain is built from TRBV28 and TRBJ1-2, with D possibly matching TRBD1 (6 bases). The germline V and J ends were trimmed by 6 bases and 1 base, with 21 bases remaining between them. CDR3 length: 17 amino acids. Germline V gene data show CDR1 as MDHEN and CDR2 as SYDVKM. Here the CDR3 reads CASSLTSLGGLNYGYTF. CDR3 nucleotide sequence: TGTGCCAGCAGCTTAACAAGCCTGGGGGGGCTTAACTATGGCTACACCTTC.

The chain couples TRBV7-9 to TRBJ1-2; 8 positions agree with TRBD1. This CDR3 region has 16 residues. Trimming removed 5 bases from V and 7 bases from J; junction bases left unmatched: 15. The germline V gene has CDR1 SEHNR and CDR2 FQNEAQ (reference sequence). The CDR3 reads CASSDTPDRGFGGYTF. In DNA, the CDR3 is TGTGCCAGCAGCGATACACCAGACAGGGGATTCGGTGGCTACACCTTC.

V is TRBV7-9 and J is TRBJ1-1; the D gene is possibly TRBD1 (5 bases). Germline V gene sequence: CDR1 SEHNR, CDR2 FQNEAQ (reference sequence). Trimming stripped 4 bases from V and 4 bases from J, with 16 bases between. This CDR3 is built from 15 residues. The CDR3 loop is CASSSRLGASTEAFF. In DNA, the CDR3 is TGTGCCAGCAGCTCCAGGCTAGGGGCGTCCACTGAAGCTTTCTTT.

The V call is TRBV7-2, the J call TRBJ2-3; TRBD2 is a possible D gene (6 bases). The length of the CDR3 is 15 residues. Germline CDR1 SGHTA, CDR2 FQGNSA. V lost 3 bases and J lost 3, with 13 bases in between. CDR3: CASSFDGGRTDTQYF. The CDR3 bases are TGTGCCAGCAGCTTCGACGGGGGAAGAACAGATACGCAGTATTTT.

CDR3 DNA sequence: TGTGCCAGCACCATATCGACAGGCGGCTACACCTTC. Its protein is CASTISTGGYTF. This chain links TRBV28 with TRBJ1-2, with D maybe TRBD1 (6 bases). Germline CDR1 is MDHEN and CDR2 is SYDVKM. V was shortened by 7 bases and J by 8 bases, with 14 bases between the two germline ends. CDR3 length equals 12 residues.

The V and J genes are TRBV7-2 and TRBJ1-4; the D gene is possibly TRBD1 (5 bases). Deletions cut 6 bases from V and 7 bases from J, with 18 bases between. The CDR3 contains 15 residues. In germline, CDR1 is SGHTA, CDR2 FQGNSA. The CDR3 protein is CASRGLGGSSEKLFF. The CDR3 DNA reads as TGTGCCAGCAGAGGCCTGGGGGGTTCGAGTGAAAAACTGTTTTTT. The full variable domain, in which reference TRBV7-2 and TRBJ1-4 provide the parts outside the CDR3, is GAGVSQSPSNKVTEKGKDVELRCDPISGHTALYWYRQSLGQGLEFLIYFQGNSAPDKSGLPSDRFSAERTGGSVSTLTIQRTQQEDSAVYLCASRGLGGSSEKLFFGSGTQLSVL.

This chain joins TRBV28 and TRBJ2-5; D is perhaps TRBD2 (7 bases). This CDR3 contains 15 residues. V was shortened by 6 bases and J by 1 base, with 15 bases between the two germline ends. Germline values: CDR1 MDHEN, CDR2 SYDVKM. CDR3 amino acids: CASRFGGGVQETQYF. CDR3 nucleotides: TGTGCCAGCAGATTTGGCGGGGGCGTCCAAGAGACCCAGTACTTC.